The following is a T cell receptor beta chain sequence with its context. Its antigen is still unknown. This entry comes from a study of cytomegalovirus exposure and HLA in healthy donors. Overall study findings and caveats: Through in vitro validation, a few CMV-associated chains were shown to be specific for CMV antigens.

The PCR was carried out with 60 Vbeta primers and 13 Jbeta primers. The data were produced by immunoSEQ multiplex PCR, yet TCRdb's version contains in-frame clones alone and is incomplete. The data show about 130,000 clones, approximately 70% seen once. V dropped 3 bases and J dropped 7 bases, with 10 bases sitting between them. In germline, CDR1 is LNHDA, CDR2 SQIVND (reference sequence). This CDR3 spans 13 amino acids. CMV serostatus data were not documented for this donor. The chain uses TRBV19 and TRBJ2-1; D remains unclear. Sequencing was performed on PBMCs. The TCR originated in a human donor in good health. The CDR3 loop reads CASSMQVVNEQFF. The DNA for the CDR3 is TGTGCCAGTAGTATGCAGGTAGTGAATGAGCAGTTCTTC.